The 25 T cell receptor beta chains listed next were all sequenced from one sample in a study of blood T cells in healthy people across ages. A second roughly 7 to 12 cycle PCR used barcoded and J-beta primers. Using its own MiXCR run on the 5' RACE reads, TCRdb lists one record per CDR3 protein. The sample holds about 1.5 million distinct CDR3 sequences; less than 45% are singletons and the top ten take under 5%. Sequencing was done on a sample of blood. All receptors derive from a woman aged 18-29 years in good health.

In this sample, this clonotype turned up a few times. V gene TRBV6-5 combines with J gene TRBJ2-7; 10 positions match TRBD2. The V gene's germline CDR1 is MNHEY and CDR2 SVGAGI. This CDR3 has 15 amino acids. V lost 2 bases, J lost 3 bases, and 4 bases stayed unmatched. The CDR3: CASSYASGSHYEQYF. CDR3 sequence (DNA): TGTGCCAGCAGTTACGCTAGCGGGAGCCACTACGAGCAGTACTTC.

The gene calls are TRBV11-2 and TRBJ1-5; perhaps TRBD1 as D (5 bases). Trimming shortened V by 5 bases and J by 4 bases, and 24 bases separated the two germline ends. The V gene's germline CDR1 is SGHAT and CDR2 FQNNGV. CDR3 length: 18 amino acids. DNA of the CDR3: TGTGCCAGCAGCAACCCGAAGGGGCAGGGAAAGGGAAATCAGCCCCAGCATTTT. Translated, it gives CASSNPKGQGKGNQPQHF.

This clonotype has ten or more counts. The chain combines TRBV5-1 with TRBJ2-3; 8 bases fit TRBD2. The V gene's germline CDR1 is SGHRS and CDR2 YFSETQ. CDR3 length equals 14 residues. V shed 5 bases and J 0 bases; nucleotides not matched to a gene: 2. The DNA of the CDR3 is TGCGCCAGCAGTCGGGGGGGCAGCACAGATACGCAGTATTTT. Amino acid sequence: CASSRGGSTDTQYF.

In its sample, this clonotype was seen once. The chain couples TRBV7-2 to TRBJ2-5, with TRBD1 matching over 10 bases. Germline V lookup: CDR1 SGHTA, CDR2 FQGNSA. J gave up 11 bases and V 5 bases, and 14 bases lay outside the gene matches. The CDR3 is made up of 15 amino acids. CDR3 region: CASSAAGQGMNEQYF. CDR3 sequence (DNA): TGTGCCAGCAGCGCGGCGGGACAGGGGATGAATGAGCAGTACTTC.

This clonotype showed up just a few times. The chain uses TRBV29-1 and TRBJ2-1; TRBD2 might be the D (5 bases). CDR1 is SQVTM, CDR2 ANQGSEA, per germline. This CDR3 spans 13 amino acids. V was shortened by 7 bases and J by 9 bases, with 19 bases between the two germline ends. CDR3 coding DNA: TGCAGCGCCCCGAGGGATTGGGAAGGTGAGCAGTTCTTC. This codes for CSAPRDWEGEQFF.

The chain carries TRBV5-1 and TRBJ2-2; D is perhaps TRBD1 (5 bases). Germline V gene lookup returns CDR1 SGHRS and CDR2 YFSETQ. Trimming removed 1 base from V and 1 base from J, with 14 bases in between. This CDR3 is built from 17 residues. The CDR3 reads CASSLWPRTRNTGELFF. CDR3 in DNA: TGCGCCAGCAGCTTGTGGCCACGGACAAGGAACACCGGGGAGCTGTTTTTT.

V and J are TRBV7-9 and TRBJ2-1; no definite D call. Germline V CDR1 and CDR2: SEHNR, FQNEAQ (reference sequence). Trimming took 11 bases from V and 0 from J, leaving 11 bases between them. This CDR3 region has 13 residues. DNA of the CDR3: TGTGCCGGAGAAGAGAGCTCCTACAATGAGCAGTTCTTC. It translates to CAGEESSYNEQFF.

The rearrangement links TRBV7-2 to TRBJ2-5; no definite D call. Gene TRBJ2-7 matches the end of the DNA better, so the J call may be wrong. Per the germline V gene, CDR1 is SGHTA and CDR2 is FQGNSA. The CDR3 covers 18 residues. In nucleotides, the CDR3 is TGTGCCAGCAGCTTATCCGCCCCAAGGGCGTCAGTTACATACGAGCAGTACTTC. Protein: CASSLSAPRASVTYEQYF.

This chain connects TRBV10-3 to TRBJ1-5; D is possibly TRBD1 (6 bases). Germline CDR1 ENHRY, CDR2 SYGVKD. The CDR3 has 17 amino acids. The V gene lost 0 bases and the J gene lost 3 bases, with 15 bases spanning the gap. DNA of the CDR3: TGTGCCATCAGTGAGTCGGGGGACATTTTCTTCAATCAGCCCCAGCATTTT. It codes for CAISESGDIFFNQPQHF.

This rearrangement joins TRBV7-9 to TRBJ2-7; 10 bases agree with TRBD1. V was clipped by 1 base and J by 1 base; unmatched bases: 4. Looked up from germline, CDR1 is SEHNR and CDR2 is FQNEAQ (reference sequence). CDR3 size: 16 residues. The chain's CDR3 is CASSLGKGQGSYEQYF. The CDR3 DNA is TGTGCCAGCAGCTTAGGAAAGGGACAGGGGTCCTACGAGCAGTACTTC.

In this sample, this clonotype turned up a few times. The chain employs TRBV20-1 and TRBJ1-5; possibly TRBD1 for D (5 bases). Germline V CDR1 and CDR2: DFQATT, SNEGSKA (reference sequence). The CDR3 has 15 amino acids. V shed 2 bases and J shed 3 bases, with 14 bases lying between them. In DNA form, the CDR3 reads TGCAGTGCTAGACCCGTTGGGGCAGACAATCAGCCCCAGCATTTT. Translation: CSARPVGADNQPQHF.

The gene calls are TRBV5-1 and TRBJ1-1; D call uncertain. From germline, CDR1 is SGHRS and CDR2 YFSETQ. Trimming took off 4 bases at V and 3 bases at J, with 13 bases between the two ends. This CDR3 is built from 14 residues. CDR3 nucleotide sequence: TGCGCCAGCAGCCCGGGCCCCTTGCACACTGAAGCTTTCTTT. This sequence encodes CASSPGPLHTEAFF. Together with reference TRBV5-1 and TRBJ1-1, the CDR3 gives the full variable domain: KAGVTQTPRYLIKTRGQQVTLSCSPISGHRSVSWYQQTPGQGLQFLFEYFSETQRNKGNFPGRFSGRQFSNSRSEMNVSTLELGDSALYLCASSPGPLHTEAFFGQGTRLTVV.

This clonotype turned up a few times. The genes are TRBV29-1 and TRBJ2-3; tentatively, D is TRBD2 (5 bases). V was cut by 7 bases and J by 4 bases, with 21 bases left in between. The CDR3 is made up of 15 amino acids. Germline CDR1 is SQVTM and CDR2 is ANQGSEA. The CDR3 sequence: CSARGREGIPDTQYF. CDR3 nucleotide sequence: TGCAGCGCTCGAGGACGGGAAGGGATCCCAGATACGCAGTATTTT.

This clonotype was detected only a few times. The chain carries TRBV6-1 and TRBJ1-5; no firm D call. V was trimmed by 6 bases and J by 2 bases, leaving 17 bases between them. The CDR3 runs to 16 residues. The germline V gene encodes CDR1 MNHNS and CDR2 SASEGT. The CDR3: CASSPDGGAGNQPQHF. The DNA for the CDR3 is TGTGCCAGCAGCCCAGACGGTGGTGCGGGCAATCAGCCCCAGCATTTT.

CDR3 sequence (DNA): TGTGCCAGCCGAGGGACCCGGGCAGGAACAGATACGCAGTATTTT. Translated, it gives CASRGTRAGTDTQYF. This sequence joins TRBV27 and TRBJ2-3; D tentatively reads TRBD1 or TRBD2 (5 bases each). Per the germline V gene, CDR1 is MNHEY and CDR2 is SMNVEV (reference sequence). The CDR3 covers 15 residues. V lost 8 bases to trimming and J lost 3 bases, with 18 bases between them.

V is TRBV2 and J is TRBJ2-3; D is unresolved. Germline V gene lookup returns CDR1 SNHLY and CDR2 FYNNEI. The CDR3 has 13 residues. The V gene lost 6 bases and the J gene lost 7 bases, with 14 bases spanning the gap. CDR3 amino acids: CASRAYYQNTQYF. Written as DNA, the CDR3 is TGTGCCAGCAGGGCCTACTACCAGAATACGCAGTATTTT.

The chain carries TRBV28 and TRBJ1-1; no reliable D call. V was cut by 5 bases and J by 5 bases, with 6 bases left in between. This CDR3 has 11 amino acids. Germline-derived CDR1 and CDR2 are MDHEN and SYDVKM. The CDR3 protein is CASSKVTEAFF. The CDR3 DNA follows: TGTGCCAGCAGTAAGGTAACTGAAGCTTTCTTT.

CDR3 DNA: TGTGCCAGCAGCCGTGGCCCGGGACAGGGGACGGAAAATGAGCAGTACTTC. This translates into CASSRGPGQGTENEQYF. This chain links TRBV7-2 with TRBJ2-7; 10 bases line up with TRBD1. CDR3 length equals 17 residues. The V and J ends lost 5 bases and 7 bases, in that order; junction bases with no gene match: 17. The germline V gene encodes CDR1 SGHTA and CDR2 FQGNSA. Together with reference TRBV7-2 and TRBJ2-7, the CDR3 gives the full variable domain: GAGVSQSPSNKVTEKGKDVELRCDPISGHTALYWYRQSLGQGLEFLIYFQGNSAPDKSGLPSDRFSAERTGGSVSTLTIQRTQQEDSAVYLCASSRGPGQGTENEQYFGPGTRLTVT.

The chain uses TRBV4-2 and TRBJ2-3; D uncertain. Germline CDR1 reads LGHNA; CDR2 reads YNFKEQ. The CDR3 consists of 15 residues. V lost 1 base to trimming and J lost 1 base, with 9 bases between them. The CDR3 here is CASSQAWTRTDTQYF. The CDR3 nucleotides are TGTGCCAGCAGCCAAGCGTGGACCCGCACAGATACGCAGTATTTT.

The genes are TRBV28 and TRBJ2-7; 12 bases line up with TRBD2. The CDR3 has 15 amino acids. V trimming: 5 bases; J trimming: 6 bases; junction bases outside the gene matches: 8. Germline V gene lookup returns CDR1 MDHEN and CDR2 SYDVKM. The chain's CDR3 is CASSHTGLAGREQYF. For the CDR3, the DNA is TGTGCCAGCAGTCATACCGGACTAGCGGGACGCGAGCAGTACTTC. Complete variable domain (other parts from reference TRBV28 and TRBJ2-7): DVKVTQSSRYLVKRTGEKVFLECVQDMDHENMFWYRQDPGLGLRLIYFSYDVKMKEKGDIPEGYSVSREKKERFSLILESASTNQTSMYLCASSHTGLAGREQYFGPGTRLTVT.

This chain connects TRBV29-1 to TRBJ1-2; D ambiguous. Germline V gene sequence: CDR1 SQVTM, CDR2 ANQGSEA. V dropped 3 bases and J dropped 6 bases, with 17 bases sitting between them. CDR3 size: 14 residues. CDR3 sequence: CSVESPSPLDGYTF. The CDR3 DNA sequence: TGCAGCGTTGAGTCCCCCTCTCCCTTGGATGGCTACACCTTC.

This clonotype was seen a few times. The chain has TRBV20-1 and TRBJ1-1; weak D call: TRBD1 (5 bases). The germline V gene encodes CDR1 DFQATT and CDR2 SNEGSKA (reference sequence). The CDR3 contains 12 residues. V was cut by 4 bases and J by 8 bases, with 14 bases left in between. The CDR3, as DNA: TGCAGTGCTATTATGGGACCCCCCGAAGCTTTCTTT. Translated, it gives CSAIMGPPEAFF.

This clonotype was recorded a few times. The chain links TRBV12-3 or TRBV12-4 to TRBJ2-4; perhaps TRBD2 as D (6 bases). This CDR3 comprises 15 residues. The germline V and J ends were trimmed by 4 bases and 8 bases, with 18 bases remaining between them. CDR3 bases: TGTGCCAGCAGTTCGGACGGGACTCGGTGGGACATTCAGTACTTC. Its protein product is CASSSDGTRWDIQYF.

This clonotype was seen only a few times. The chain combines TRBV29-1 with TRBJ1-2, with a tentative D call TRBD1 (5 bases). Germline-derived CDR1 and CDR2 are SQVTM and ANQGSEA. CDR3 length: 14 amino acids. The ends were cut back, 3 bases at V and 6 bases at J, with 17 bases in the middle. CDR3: CSVEGPFRGDGYTF. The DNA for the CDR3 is TGCAGCGTTGAGGGCCCTTTTAGGGGCGATGGCTACACCTTC.

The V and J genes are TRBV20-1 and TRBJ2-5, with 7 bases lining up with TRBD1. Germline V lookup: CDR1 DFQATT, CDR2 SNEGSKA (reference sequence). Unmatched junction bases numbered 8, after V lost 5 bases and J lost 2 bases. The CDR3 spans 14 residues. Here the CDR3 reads CSARTWDSQETQYF. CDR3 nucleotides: TGCAGTGCTCGTACCTGGGACAGTCAAGAGACCCAGTACTTC.